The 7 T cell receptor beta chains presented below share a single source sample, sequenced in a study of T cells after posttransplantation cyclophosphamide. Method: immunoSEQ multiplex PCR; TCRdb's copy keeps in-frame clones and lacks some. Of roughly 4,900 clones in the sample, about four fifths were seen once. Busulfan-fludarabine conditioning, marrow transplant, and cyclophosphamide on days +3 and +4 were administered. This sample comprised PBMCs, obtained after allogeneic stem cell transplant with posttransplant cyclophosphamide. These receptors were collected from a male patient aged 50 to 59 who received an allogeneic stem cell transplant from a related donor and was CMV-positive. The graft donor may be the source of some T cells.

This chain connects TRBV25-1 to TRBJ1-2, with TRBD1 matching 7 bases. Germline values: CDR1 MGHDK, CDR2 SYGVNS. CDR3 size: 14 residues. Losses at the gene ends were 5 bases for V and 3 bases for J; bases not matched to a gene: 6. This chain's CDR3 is CASSPRQGYYGYTF. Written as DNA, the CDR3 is TGTGCCAGCAGTCCCCGACAGGGATACTATGGCTACACCTTC.

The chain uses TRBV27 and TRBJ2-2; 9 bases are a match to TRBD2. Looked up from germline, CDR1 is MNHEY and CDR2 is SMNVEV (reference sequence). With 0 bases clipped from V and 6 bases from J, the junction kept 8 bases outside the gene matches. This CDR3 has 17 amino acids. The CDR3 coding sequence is TGTGCCAGCAGTTTATCGCATGGCGGGGGGGCCTCCGGGGAGCTGTTTTTT. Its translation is CASSLSHGGGASGELFF.

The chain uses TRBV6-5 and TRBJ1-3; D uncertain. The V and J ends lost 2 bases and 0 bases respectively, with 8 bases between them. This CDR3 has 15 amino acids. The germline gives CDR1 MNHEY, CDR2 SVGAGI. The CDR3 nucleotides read TGTGCCAGCAGTTACGGTTATAGCTCTGGAAACACCATATATTTT. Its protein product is CASSYGYSSGNTIYF.

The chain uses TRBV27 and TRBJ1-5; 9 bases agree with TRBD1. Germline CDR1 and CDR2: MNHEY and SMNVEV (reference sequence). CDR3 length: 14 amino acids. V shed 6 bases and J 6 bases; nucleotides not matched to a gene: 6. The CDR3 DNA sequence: TGTGCCAGCAGCCGGGACAGGGCAAGTCAGCCCCAGCATTTT. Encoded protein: CASSRDRASQPQHF.

The CDR3 protein is CASSPFTGMNTEAFF. CDR3 nucleotide sequence: TGTGCCAGCAGCCCCTTTACAGGGATGAACACTGAAGCTTTCTTT. The chain employs TRBV6-5 and TRBJ1-1; a possible D gene is TRBD1 (6 bases). CDR1 MNHEY and CDR2 SVGAGI come from the germline V gene. The CDR3 totals 15 residues. The V gene lost 6 bases and the J gene lost 0 bases, with 14 bases spanning the gap.

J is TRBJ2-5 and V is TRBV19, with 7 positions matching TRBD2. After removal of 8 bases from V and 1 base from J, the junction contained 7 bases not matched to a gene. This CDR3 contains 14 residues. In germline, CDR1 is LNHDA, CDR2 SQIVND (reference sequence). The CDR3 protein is CASRTSETQETQYF. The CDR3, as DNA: TGTGCCAGTCGTACTAGCGAAACCCAAGAGACCCAGTACTTC.

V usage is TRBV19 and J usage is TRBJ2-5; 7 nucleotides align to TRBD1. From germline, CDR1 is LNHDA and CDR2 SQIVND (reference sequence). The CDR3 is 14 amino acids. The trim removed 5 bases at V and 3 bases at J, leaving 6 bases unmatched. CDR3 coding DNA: TGTGCCAGTAGTCACGGGACAGCCGAAGAGACCCAGTACTTC. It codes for CASSHGTAEETQYF.